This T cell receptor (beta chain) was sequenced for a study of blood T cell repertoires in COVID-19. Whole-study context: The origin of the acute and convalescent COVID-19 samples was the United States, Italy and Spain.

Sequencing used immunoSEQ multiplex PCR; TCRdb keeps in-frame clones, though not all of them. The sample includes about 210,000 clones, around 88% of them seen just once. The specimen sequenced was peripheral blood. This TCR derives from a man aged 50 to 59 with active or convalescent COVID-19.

CDR3 in DNA: TGCGCCAGCAGCTTGAACCCAGGGGGCGCATCAGGAAACACCATATATTTT. It codes for CASSLNPGGASGNTIYF. V is TRBV5-1 and J is TRBJ1-3; 8 nucleotides line up with TRBD1. The CDR3 sequence is 17 residues long. V lost 1 base and J lost 4; bases outside the gene matches: 10. Germline CDR1 SGHRS, CDR2 YFSETQ.